The rows below give T cell receptor beta chains drawn from one sample of a study of response to subunit inactivated influenza vaccine. TCRdb independently ran MiXCR on the RT-PCR reads; one entry per CDR3 protein. The sample comprises 530,000 or so distinct CDR3 sequences, less than 15% of which are singletons, and around 10% rests with the top ten. Sequencing used PBMCs from blood, obtained roughly 13 days after vaccination. The receptors here all came from a man between 45 and 60 years old who received an inactivated influenza vaccine. Each CDR3 is given with its conserved first and last residue. The order of the fields is D gene, V gene, clone size, J gene, CDR3 protein, CDR3 DNA. A D gene is named only where the DNA matches it firmly. Clone sizes are given selectively: once, few, many, or a class where the clone is expanded.

D: .
V: TRBV5-1
size: many
J: TRBJ2-7
CDR3: CASSFYELDRVEQYF
DNA: TGCGCCAGCAGCTTCTACGAATTGGACCGAGTTGAGCAGTACTTC

D: TRBD2
V: TRBV4-1
size: few
J: TRBJ2-1
CDR3: CASSQDLSGVDNEQFF
DNA: TGCGCCAGCAGCCAAGATCTTAGCGGGGTAGACAATGAGCAGTTCTTC

D: TRBD1
V: TRBV3-1
size: .
J: TRBJ1-1
CDR3: CASSALPGQGAPGKVGNTEAFF
DNA: TGTGCCAGCAGCGCCCTACCGGGACAGGGGGCACCGGGTAAAGTTGGGAACACTGAAGCTTTCTTT

D: .
V: TRBV6-2/TRBV6-3
size: few
J: TRBJ2-1
CDR3: CASSPYVGYNEQFF
DNA: TGTGCCAGCAGTCCATATGTTGGCTACAATGAGCAGTTCTTC

D: .
V: TRBV7-9
size: .
J: TRBJ2-7
CDR3: CASSPPTSYEQYF
DNA: TGTGCCAGCAGCCCGCCTACCTCCTACGAGCAGTACTTC

D: TRBD1
V: TRBV24-1
size: few
J: TRBJ2-7
CDR3: CATRDTGTGRQYF
DNA: TGTGCCACCAGAGATACCGGGACAGGGCGGCAGTACTTC

D: .
V: TRBV14
size: many
J: TRBJ2-7
CDR3: CASSQENSREQYF
DNA: TGTGCCAGCAGCCAAGAAAACTCCCGCGAGCAGTACTTC

D: .
V: TRBV20-1
size: few
J: TRBJ2-1
CDR3: CSAFLMSSYNEQFF
DNA: TGCAGTGCTTTTCTGATGAGCTCCTACAATGAGCAGTTCTTC

D: .
V: TRBV6-5
size: .
J: TRBJ2-1
CDR3: CASSDGESEQFF
DNA: TGTGCCAGCAGTGATGGTGAGAGTGAGCAGTTCTTC

D: TRBD2
V: TRBV20-1
size: .
J: TRBJ2-3
CDR3: CSALGIVGGRAGTDTQYF
DNA: TGCAGTGCCTTAGGAATTGTGGGCGGGAGGGCCGGCACAGATACGCAGTATTTT